The present T cell receptor (beta chain) was sequenced within a study of blood T cell repertoires in COVID-19. The overall study: Samples of COVID-19 (acute and convalescent) were obtained from the United States, Italy and Spain. Nucleic acid was either cDNA or gDNA, and it came from T cells, B-cell-depleted T cells, or PBMCs.

Per the original data handling: The authors estimated nucleated cell counts from reference gene primer amplification. Assay: immunoSEQ multiplex PCR; the TCRdb copy retains only in-frame clones and omits some. V and J calls plus clone size are reproduced from that table; the DNA served to infer D and trimming. The sample records 100,000 or so clones, roughly 90% being singletons. The CDR3 has 16 amino acids. The V gene end was trimmed by 5 bases and the J gene end by 2 bases; junction bases not matched to a gene: 10. Per the germline V gene, CDR1 is MNHNY and CDR2 is SVGAGI (reference sequence). What was sequenced was peripheral blood. The TCR was taken from a woman in her sixties with acute or convalescent COVID-19. The chain is built from TRBV6-6 and TRBJ2-7; 9 nucleotides match TRBD1. The CDR3 spells CASSQTNRGHPYEQYV. CDR3 nucleotides: TGTGCCAGCAGTCAAACAAACAGGGGGCACCCCTACGAGCAGTACGTC.